The entry that follows covers one TCR beta chain sequence. Sample-barcoded 5' priming and a J-beta primer mix drove a second PCR of roughly 6 to 12 cycles. Each cDNA molecule was tagged by a template-switch adaptor that had 12 random nucleotides. TCRdb re-derived calls from the 5' RACE reads in MiXCR, one entry per CDR3 protein. The sample consists of around 800,000 distinct CDR3 sequences, about 46% of them appearing once. This entry is derived from a study of blood T cells in healthy people across ages. The CDR3 sequence is 15 residues long. Germline CDR1 ENHRY, CDR2 SYGVKD. The V and J ends lost 4 bases and 5 bases, in that order; junction bases with no gene match: 8.

The chain carries TRBV10-3 and TRBJ2-7; 10 bases agree with TRBD1. The sample consisted of blood. The origin of this receptor is an elderly man in good health. The CDR3 region has the DNA TGTGCCATCAGTGGGACCGGGACAGGGGCCAACGAGCAGTACTTC. Its protein is CAISGTGTGANEQYF.